The 17 T cell receptor beta chains listed next were all sequenced from one sample in a study of human T cells and chemical hapten exposure (dated by TCRdb to about 2021). The intended sense of this specimen's time point label: patch test 2, 6 weeks after DPC sensitization. Explained via the paper, the treatment or condition label denotes: therapeutic diphenylcyclopropenone sensitization with weekly scalp DPC. The method behind the library was RACE. Data came from a NextSeq 500. Using fastp trimming at Q25 and MiXCR clonotype assembly, TCRdb reanalyzed the public sequencing data and kept in-frame beta chains. Duplicate CDR3 protein sequences are folded into a single record with the most common DNA and genes. In this sample the table shows about 140,000 distinct CDR3 sequences, 12% of which occur a single time. The biggest ten clones account for 1.1% to 1.5% of the sample. This material consisted of whole blood, taken in connection with sensitization to the hapten diphenylcyclopropenone (DPC). Receptors were obtained from a woman aged 45-65 years with alopecia areata. Some clones in this sample may be carry-over from other donors' samples.

V usage is TRBV4-3 and J usage is TRBJ2-3; 11 bases are a match to TRBD2. From germline, CDR1 is LGHNA and CDR2 YSLEER. The CDR3 loop spans 20 amino acids. V gave up 1 base and J gave up 0 bases; unmatched junction bases: 12. CDR3 loop: CASSQAPLLAGASSTDTQYF. In DNA form, the CDR3 reads TGCGCCAGCAGCCAAGCCCCATTACTAGCGGGAGCCTCTAGCACAGATACGCAGTATTTT.

This clonotype has just a few counts. V and J are TRBV7-6 and TRBJ2-1, with 11 positions matching TRBD1. Losses at the gene ends were 1 base for V and 5 bases for J; bases not matched to a gene: 4. The germline V gene has CDR1 SGHVS and CDR2 FNYEAQ. The CDR3 totals 16 residues. The DNA of the CDR3 is TGTGCCAGCAGCTTAGGGGTGGGACAGGGGGACAATGAGCAGTTCTTC. Protein: CASSLGVGQGDNEQFF.

A note on this clonotype: An end of the junction does not agree with germline; a read error may underlie this. V is TRBV6-1 and J is TRBJ1-5, with D possibly matching TRBD1 (5 bases). This CDR3 comprises 15 residues. Germline V gene lookup returns CDR1 MNHNS and CDR2 SASEGT. The CDR3 DNA reads as TGTACCAGCAGTGAAGGACCTTACAGGAGTCAGCCCCAGCATTTT. It codes for CTSSEGPYRSQPQHF.

This clonotype was observed a handful of times. This chain joins TRBV20-1 and TRBJ2-1, with 8 positions matching TRBD2. From germline, CDR1 is DFQATT and CDR2 SNEGSKA (reference sequence). V was pared by 8 bases and J by 3 bases, with 3 bases of the junction left unmatched. This CDR3 has 12 amino acids. DNA of the CDR3: TGCAGTCAGACTAGCGACTACAATGAGCAGTTCTTC. Translated, it gives CSQTSDYNEQFF.

The CDR3 sequence: CASSYNSAGLGTQYF. CDR3 DNA: TGTGCCAGCAGTTACAACTCTGCGGGATTGGGTACGCAGTATTTT. The rearrangement links TRBV14 to TRBJ2-3; possible D gene TRBD2, 6 bases. Germline lookup yields CDR1 SGHDN and CDR2 FVKESK. The CDR3 is 15 residues long. V lost 6 bases, J lost 8 bases, and 21 bases lay in between.

In regard to this clonotype: A read error may produce the germline difference seen at one junction end. The CDR3 loop reads CVSSNRQGVYNEQFF. As DNA, the CDR3 is TGTGTCAGCTCAAACCGACAGGGGGTATACAATGAGCAGTTCTTC. V usage is TRBV18 and J usage is TRBJ2-1, with 9 bases lining up with TRBD1. This CDR3 contains 15 residues. Germline-derived CDR1 and CDR2 are KGHSH and LQKENI.

Ten or more counts support this clonotype. The V call is TRBV13, the J call TRBJ2-7, with D possibly being TRBD2 (5 bases). Germline lookup yields CDR1 PRHDT and CDR2 FYEKMQ (reference sequence). The CDR3 has 13 residues. V was clipped by 5 bases and J by 7 bases, with 15 bases between them. CDR3 amino acids: CASSPRRLGEQYF. Written as DNA, the CDR3 is TGTGCCAGCAGCCCCAGGAGGCTCGGAGAGCAGTACTTC.

The chain recombines TRBV7-6 with TRBJ2-7; 14 nucleotides align to TRBD2. J gave up 3 bases and V 3 bases, and 1 base lay outside the gene matches. The CDR3 runs 15 residues. Germline values: CDR1 SGHVS, CDR2 FNYEAQ. The CDR3 bases are TGTGCCAGCAGCTTCGGACTAGCGGGGGGCTACGAGCAGTACTTC. Translating it yields CASSFGLAGGYEQYF.

The chain carries TRBV7-6 and TRBJ2-2; 8 positions agree with TRBD1. V gave up 5 bases and J gave up 3 bases; unmatched junction bases: 5. This CDR3 is built from 15 residues. The V gene's germline CDR1 is SGHVS and CDR2 FNYEAQ. The CDR3 region is CASSGRTGHTGELFF. Written as DNA, the CDR3 is TGTGCCAGCAGCGGAAGGACAGGGCACACCGGGGAGCTGTTTTTT.

This chain connects TRBV7-3 to TRBJ1-1; no reliable D call. CDR1 is SGHTA, CDR2 FQGTGA, per germline. The CDR3 has 13 amino acids. V was pared by 2 bases and J by 1 base, with 5 bases between. The CDR3 region has the DNA TGTGCCAGCAGCTTATCGGGGAACACTGAAGCTTTCTTT. This sequence encodes CASSLSGNTEAFF. The full variable domain, completed using reference TRBV7-3 and TRBJ1-1, is GAGVSQTPSNKVTEKGKYVELRCDPISGHTALYWYRQSLGQGPEFLIYFQGTGAADDSGLPNDRFFAVRPEGSVSTLKIQRTERGDSAVYLCASSLSGNTEAFFGQGTRLTVV.

About this clonotype: Just one base apart from a much larger clone, this may be a read error. The gene calls are TRBV12-5 and TRBJ2-7; 8 positions match TRBD1. The CDR3 length is 15 residues. Germline CDR1 reads LGHNT; CDR2 reads FRNRAP. DNA of the CDR3: TGTACTAGTGGCGCTCGGACAGGGCCCTCCTACGAGCAGTACTTC. The encoded protein is CTSGARTGPSYEQYF. Full variable domain (outside the CDR3, taken from reference TRBV12-5 and TRBJ2-7): DARVTQTPRHKVTEMGQEVTMRCQPILGHNTVFWYRQTMMQGLELLAYFRNRAPLDDSGMPKDRFSAEMPDATLATLKIQPSEPRDSAVYFCTSGARTGPSYEQYFGPGTRLTVT.

A remark on this clonotype: A single base separates this from a much larger clone, so it may be a read error. The chain couples TRBV7-2 to TRBJ1-5; D uncertain. Germline CDR1 is SGHTA and CDR2 is FQGNSA. The CDR3 sequence is 13 residues long. CDR3 DNA sequence: TGTGTCAGCAGCCCGTATTCCAATCAGCCCCAGCATTTT. Residues: CVSSPYSNQPQHF.

The rearrangement links TRBV3-1 to TRBJ2-7; TRBD2 agrees at 12 bases. The CDR3 is 16 amino acids. Per germline, CDR1 LGHDT and CDR2 YNNKEL (reference sequence). V was clipped by 1 base and J by 7 bases; unmatched bases: 8. CDR3 protein: CASSQGLAGGPWEQYF. The CDR3 bases are TGTGCCAGCAGCCAAGGGCTAGCGGGAGGGCCTTGGGAGCAGTACTTC.

The V call is TRBV29-1, the J call TRBJ2-6; D gene uncertain. Germline loops: CDR1 SQVTM, CDR2 ANQGSEA. Trimming stripped 6 bases from V and 2 bases from J, with 11 bases between. The CDR3 has 14 amino acids. In nucleotides, the CDR3 is TGCAGCGTCGCGGAGTTAACTGGGGCCAACGTCCTGACTTTC. Encoded protein: CSVAELTGANVLTF. Drawing the rest from reference TRBV29-1 and TRBJ2-6, the complete variable domain is SAVISQKPSRDICQRGTSLTIQCQVDSQVTMMFWYRQQPGQSLTLIATANQGSEATYESGFVIDKFPISRPNLTFSTLTVSNMSPEDSSIYLCSVAELTGANVLTFGAGSRLTVL.

This clonotype was found many times. This chain uses TRBV10-3 with TRBJ2-1; 9 bases agree with TRBD2. V was pared by 4 bases and J by 7 bases, with 11 bases of the junction left unmatched. CDR3 length: 16 residues. The V gene's germline CDR1 is ENHRY and CDR2 SYGVKD. The CDR3: CAISGLVQRGDNEQFF. The CDR3 DNA reads as TGTGCCATCAGTGGGTTGGTCCAGCGGGGGGATAATGAGCAGTTCTTC.

The chain couples TRBV28 to TRBJ2-7, with TRBD1 matching over 8 bases. Germline V gene data show CDR1 as MDHEN and CDR2 as SYDVKM. The CDR3 has 14 residues. The V gene end was trimmed by 4 bases and the J gene end by 7 bases; junction bases not matched to a gene: 9. The CDR3 DNA follows: TGTGCCAGCAGTTCGCCGGACAGGGCAGGGGAGCAGTACTTC. Encoded protein: CASSSPDRAGEQYF.

The V call is TRBV20-1, the J call TRBJ1-6, with D perhaps matching TRBD1 (5 bases). Germline V gene data show CDR1 as DFQATT and CDR2 as SNEGSKA (reference sequence). CDR3 length: 16 residues. Trimming removed 1 base at V and 7 bases at J, with 17 bases between. CDR3 loop: CSARAQSRAGNSPLHF. DNA for the CDR3: TGCAGTGCTAGAGCCCAATCCAGGGCGGGGAATTCACCCCTCCACTTT.